This TCR beta chain was sequenced during a study of beta chain features in type 1 diabetes. As for the study in general: Across the samples, about 100 million sorted cells were examined in total.

What was sequenced were expressed TCRB transcripts, since all of the isolated RNA had been reverse transcribed. The study sequenced naive, central memory and regulatory T cell samples to an average of about 3.9 million reads. Only in-frame clones appear in the TCRdb table, and some are missing; sequencing was by immunoSEQ multiplex PCR. Here the sample spans some 27,000 clones, 65% being singletons. Trimming left V 5 bases short and J 1 base short, with 12 bases between. The germline CDR1 and CDR2 sequences are SGHTA and FQGTGA. The CDR3 has 15 amino acids. Based on CD45RO/CCR7/CD25/CD127/CD95/CD27, CD4+ regulatory, stem cell-like memory, naive and central memory cells were sorted. In this sample, this clone turned up a few times. The antigen remains undetermined. Study-wide points: In all four CD4+ subsets, TCRB CDR3 length was significantly, moderately reduced in type 1 diabetes. Within the patient group, naive, central memory and Treg TCRB repertoires appeared more similar to each other than within healthy donors.

The J gene is TRBJ2-1, the V gene TRBV7-3, with a weak D call TRBD1 (5 bases). The sequenced material came from Tregs from blood. This sequence originates from a woman aged 30 to 39 with type 1 diabetes. CDR3 bases: TGTGCCAGCAGCGCGACCAGGGTTTCCTACAATGAGCAGTTCTTC. Encoded protein: CASSATRVSYNEQFF.